These 18 T cell receptor beta chains were all obtained from the same sample, sequenced in a study of T cell responses to AZD1222 COVID-19 vaccine. Generated by immunoSEQ multiplex PCR, the TCRdb table keeps only in-frame clones and is missing some. The sample lists 150,000 to 200,000 clones; 80% to 95% were seen once. The specimen comprised peripheral blood, sampled on day 0 of AZD1222 vaccination. Receptors were obtained from an adult in good health.

CDR3: CASSYPRGGNVEKLFF. CDR3 coding DNA: TGTGCCAGCAGTTACCCCAGGGGTGGTAATGTGGAAAAACTGTTTTTT. This sequence joins TRBV6-2 or TRBV6-3 and TRBJ1-4, with a possible D match to TRBD1 (6 bases). The CDR3 contains 16 residues. Looked up from germline, CDR1 is MNHEY and CDR2 is SVGEGT. Trimming took 2 bases from V and 8 from J, leaving 18 bases between them.

V is TRBV5-1 and J is TRBJ1-2; D uncertain. Germline V gene lookup returns CDR1 SGHRS and CDR2 YFSETQ. This CDR3 is built from 14 residues. Trimming left V 2 bases short and J 4 bases short, with 12 bases between. The CDR3 bases are TGCGCCAGCAGCTTAAGGGAGGCCTTCTATGGCTACACCTTC. Its translation: CASSLREAFYGYTF.

The chain couples TRBV4-1 to TRBJ2-1, with 9 bases matching TRBD2. The CDR3 sequence is 16 residues long. Germline loops: CDR1 MGHRA, CDR2 YSYEKL. V lost 1 base and J lost 4; bases outside the gene matches: 5. DNA of the CDR3: TGCGCCAGCAGCCAAGGAGGGCTAGCGGGGTACAATGAGCAGTTCTTC. The encoded protein is CASSQGGLAGYNEQFF.

The rearrangement joins TRBV6-5 to TRBJ1-4; possibly TRBD1 for D (5 bases). The germline V gene has CDR1 MNHEY and CDR2 SVGAGI. The CDR3 length is 14 residues. The V end lost 2 bases, the J end lost 8 bases, and 12 bases lay between the germline ends. CDR3 loop: CASSYGGWREKLFF. The CDR3 nucleotides are TGTGCCAGCAGTTACGGGGGATGGAGGGAAAAACTGTTTTTT.

This chain links TRBV2 with TRBJ2-2, with D tentatively TRBD1 (5 bases). The CDR3 length is 16 residues. CDR1 and CDR2 (germline): SNHLY, FYNNEI. V was shortened by 2 bases and J by 6 bases, with 16 bases between the two germline ends. The CDR3 is CASSEIHPREAGELFF. The CDR3 DNA sequence: TGTGCCAGCAGTGAAATCCATCCCAGGGAAGCCGGGGAGCTGTTTTTT.

The V call is TRBV18, the J call TRBJ2-7; no clear D gene. Germline V gene data show CDR1 as KGHSH and CDR2 as LQKENI. The V end lost 3 bases, the J end lost 2 bases, and 8 bases lay between the germline ends. CDR3 length: 13 residues. The CDR3 bases are TGTGCCAGCTCACCCGCCAGCCCCTACGAGCAGTACTTC. It yields the protein CASSPASPYEQYF.

This clone is a singleton in its sample. This rearrangement joins TRBV5-4 to TRBJ1-1, with D possibly matching TRBD1 (6 bases). CDR1 is SGHNT, CDR2 YYREEE, per germline (reference sequence). Trimming removed 3 bases at V and 11 bases at J, with 23 bases between. This CDR3 region has 15 residues. CDR3 residues: CASSWEVGAPKGAFF. DNA for the CDR3: TGTGCCAGCAGCTGGGAGGTGGGGGCCCCCAAAGGGGCTTTCTTT. Looking up the rest from reference TRBV5-4 and TRBJ1-1 gives the full variable domain: ETGVTQSPTHLIKTRGQQVTLRCSSQSGHNTVSWYQQALGQGPQFIFQYYREEENGRGNFPPRFSGLQFPNYSSELNVNALELDDSALYLCASSWEVGAPKGAFFGQGTRLTVV.

A remark on this clone: Sequence at one end of the junction differs from germline and may be a read error. The gene calls are TRBV15 and TRBJ1-2; D perhaps matches TRBD1 (6 bases). CDR3 length: 15 amino acids. The V gene's germline CDR1 is LNHNV and CDR2 YYDKDF (reference sequence). The CDR3 loop reads CAASRAAGANYGYTF. The CDR3 DNA is TGTGCCGCCAGCAGAGCGGCAGGGGCTAACTATGGCTACACCTTC.

The gene calls are TRBV28 and TRBJ1-5, with D uncertain. The V end lost 2 bases, the J end lost 2 bases, and 13 bases lay between the germline ends. This CDR3 comprises 16 residues. Germline CDR1 MDHEN, CDR2 SYDVKM. The CDR3: CASSLVSGGGNQPQHF. The CDR3 coding sequence is TGTGCCAGCAGTTTAGTGTCAGGAGGTGGCAATCAGCCCCAGCATTTT.

The gene calls are TRBV5-1 and TRBJ1-6; D unresolved. The CDR3 loop spans 16 amino acids. Germline CDR1 reads SGHRS; CDR2 reads YFSETQ. V was trimmed by 1 base and J by 7 bases, leaving 15 bases between them. The CDR3 here is CASSLSYADTNSPLHF. The CDR3 coding sequence is TGCGCCAGCAGCTTGTCGTACGCCGACACCAATTCACCCCTCCACTTT.

The gene calls are TRBV5-6 and TRBJ1-2; D may be TRBD1 (5 bases). CDR1 and CDR2 (germline): SGHDT, YYEEEE. The germline V and J ends were trimmed by 0 bases and 4 bases, with 16 bases remaining between them. The CDR3 is 16 residues long. The CDR3 is CASSLAARAIAYGYTF. DNA for the CDR3: TGTGCCAGCAGCTTGGCCGCCAGGGCCATCGCCTATGGCTACACCTTC.

The rearrangement uses TRBV10-3 and TRBJ2-1; TRBD2 agrees at 8 bases. With 0 bases clipped from V and 9 bases from J, the junction kept 10 bases outside the gene matches. Germline V lookup: CDR1 ENHRY, CDR2 SYGVKD. CDR3 length: 16 residues. The CDR3 nucleotides are TGTGCCATCAGTGAGTCGACTCGGGAGGGGAGTGGTGAGCAGTTCTTC. Protein product: CAISESTREGSGEQFF.

The gene calls are TRBV5-1 and TRBJ2-5; weak D call: TRBD2 (5 bases). Germline loops: CDR1 SGHRS, CDR2 YFSETQ. Trimming removed 4 bases at V and 5 bases at J, with 15 bases between. This CDR3 has 14 amino acids. CDR3 bases: TGCGCCAGCAGCACGGGCCAGGAGCGGGAGACCCAGTACTTC. Protein product: CASSTGQERETQYF.

This chain joins TRBV11-3 and TRBJ1-1; D remains unclear. V dropped 6 bases and J dropped 1 base, with 6 bases sitting between them. There are 12 residues in the CDR3. Germline CDR1 and CDR2: SGHNT and YENEEA. The CDR3 loop reads CASSSGNTEAFF. The CDR3 DNA reads TGTGCCAGCAGTTCCGGGAACACTGAAGCTTTCTTT.

The CDR3 nucleotides are TGTGCCAGTACTCGACAGGGGCTCGTTACCTACGAGCAGTACTTC. Protein: CASTRQGLVTYEQYF. The chain links TRBV19 to TRBJ2-7, with 8 nucleotides matching TRBD1. The germline V gene encodes CDR1 LNHDA and CDR2 SQIVND (reference sequence). J was trimmed by 2 bases and V by 7 bases; bases with no gene match: 10. The CDR3 is 15 residues long.

V usage is TRBV9 and J usage is TRBJ1-3, with no clear D. Germline V lookup: CDR1 SGDLS, CDR2 YYNGEE. V was shortened by 4 bases and J by 9 bases, with 23 bases between the two germline ends. This CDR3 region has 16 residues. CDR3 in DNA: TGTGCCAGCAGCTTGAGGGCAGACTTGGGTGGTGCCACCATATATTTT. It encodes CASSLRADLGGATIYF.

V and J are TRBV5-8 and TRBJ1-1, with unresolved D. Germline CDR1 reads SGHTS; CDR2 reads YDEGEE. The CDR3 totals 12 residues. Trimming left V 2 bases short and J 9 bases short, with 11 bases between. The CDR3: CASSFGREKAFF. CDR3 sequence (DNA): TGTGCCAGCAGCTTCGGGAGGGAGAAAGCTTTCTTT. The full variable domain, with the rest looked up from reference TRBV5-8 and TRBJ1-1, is EAGVTQSPTHLIKTRGQQATLRCSPISGHTSVYWYQQALGLGLQFLLWYDEGEERNRGNFPPRFSGRQFPNYSSELNVNALELEDSALYLCASSFGREKAFFGQGTRLTVV.

The V and J genes are TRBV7-8 and TRBJ2-2, with 8 bases matching TRBD1. With V trimmed by 2 bases and J by 6 bases, 2 bases remained unmatched. Germline-derived CDR1 and CDR2 are SGHVS and FQNEAQ. The CDR3 length is 14 residues. This CDR3 reads CASSLRQGPGELFF. The CDR3 nucleotides are TGTGCCAGCAGCTTAAGACAGGGGCCCGGGGAGCTGTTTTTT.